The 31 T cell receptor beta chains presented below share a single source sample, sequenced in a study of vaccination and CD4 T cells after COVID-19 (dated by TCRdb to 2021 to 2024). Interpreted using the paper, the treatment or condition label stands for: approximately 9-day PBMC culture with coronavirus spike peptide pools or control peptides (ViraFEST assay). The library was generated by PCR. TCRdb shows the sequencer as Illumina iSeq 100. At the Johns Hopkins FTIC core, DNA from the cultured CD4+ T cells underwent TCR sequencing with the Oncomine TCR Beta short-read assay. TCRdb cleaned the public reads at Q25 with fastp, built clones with MiXCR and kept in-frame beta chains. Duplicate CDR3 protein sequences are folded into a single record with the most common DNA and genes. The table for this sample lists some 14,000 distinct CDR3 sequences; around 55% of them were counted only once. 8.4% of the sample belongs to the ten largest clones.

No antigen is known for these receptors. The sample was CD4+ T cells from blood, cultured in vitro, taken before SARS-CoV-2 vaccination. The receptors originated from a human donor who had recovered from COVID-19.

This clonotype came up a few times. The chain is built from TRBV7-9 and TRBJ1-1; D not resolved. The V gene lost 5 bases and the J gene lost 8 bases, with 15 bases spanning the gap. This CDR3 has 13 amino acids. CDR1 and CDR2 (germline): SEHNR, FQNEAQ (reference sequence). CDR3 in DNA: TGTGCCAGCAGCCCCTTTGTTGATGGGGAAGCTTTCTTT. It specifies CASSPFVDGEAFF.

The chain has TRBV15 and TRBJ1-2; TRBD1 matches at 11 bases. Germline V gene data show CDR1 as LNHNV and CDR2 as YYDKDF (reference sequence). V lost 8 bases to trimming and J lost 2 bases; unmatched junction nucleotides: 4. The CDR3 totals 14 residues. The CDR3 loop is CATQRDRGNYGYTF. Written as DNA, the CDR3 is TGTGCCACCCAACGGGACAGGGGGAACTATGGCTACACCTTC.

The genes are TRBV20-1 and TRBJ2-5, with D possibly matching TRBD1 (5 bases). Germline V gene lookup returns CDR1 DFQATT and CDR2 SNEGSKA (reference sequence). The CDR3 sequence is 14 residues long. V was pared by 0 bases and J by 0 bases, with 8 bases between. CDR3 DNA: TGCAGTGCTAGAGACCCAGGGTACCAAGAGACCCAGTACTTC. It specifies CSARDPGYQETQYF.

The CDR3 loop reads CSAPGTGGIEAFF. The CDR3 nucleotides read TGCAGTGCCCCCGGGACAGGGGGGATAGAAGCTTTCTTT. V usage is TRBV20-1 and J usage is TRBJ1-1, with 11 positions matching TRBD1. J was trimmed by 8 bases and V by 6 bases; bases with no gene match: 8. Germline-derived CDR1 and CDR2 are DFQATT and SNEGSKA (reference sequence). The CDR3 runs 13 residues.

This rearrangement joins TRBV11-2 to TRBJ2-7; D perhaps matches TRBD1 (6 bases). Germline-derived CDR1 and CDR2 are SGHAT and FQNNGV. Trimming cost V 1 base and J 3 bases, with 13 bases left between them. This CDR3 is built from 15 residues. This CDR3 reads CASSLVRGQSYEQYF. The CDR3 region has the DNA TGTGCCAGCAGCTTAGTCCGGGGACAAAGCTACGAGCAGTACTTC.

The rearrangement uses TRBV4-2 and TRBJ1-5; the D is unclear. The CDR3 has 15 residues. Trimming removed 0 bases from V and 0 bases from J, with 6 bases in between. Germline CDR1 is LGHNA and CDR2 is YNFKEQ. The CDR3 DNA reads TGTGCCAGCAGCCAAGATCCGGATAGCAATCAGCCCCAGCATTTT. This gives the protein CASSQDPDSNQPQHF.

V gene TRBV20-1 combines with J gene TRBJ2-4; 9 bases line up with TRBD2. Germline V lookup: CDR1 DFQATT, CDR2 SNEGSKA (reference sequence). The CDR3 contains 15 residues. The junction had 8 bases not matched to a gene; V was cut back by 2 bases and J by 6 bases. Here the CDR3 DNA reads TGCAGTGCTAGATACCCAATAGCGGGAGCAAACATTCAGTACTTC. Translating gives CSARYPIAGANIQYF.

This chain links TRBV20-1 with TRBJ2-7; perhaps TRBD2 as D (6 bases). Germline V lookup: CDR1 DFQATT, CDR2 SNEGSKA (reference sequence). Trimming took 5 bases from V and 5 from J, leaving 19 bases between them. The CDR3 extends over 14 amino acids. The CDR3 DNA reads as TGCAGTGCTGCTACTCGAGTAGGAGGGCACGAGCAGTACTTC. This encodes CSAATRVGGHEQYF.

The V call is TRBV6-1, the J call TRBJ1-2, with TRBD1 matching 7 bases. The CDR3 is 16 amino acids. Germline V lookup: CDR1 MNHNS, CDR2 SASEGT. After removal of 4 bases from V and 1 base from J, the junction contained 9 bases not matched to a gene. DNA of the CDR3: TGTGCCAGCAGTGGGGGGACAGCGACATATAACTATGGCTACACCTTC. Encoded protein: CASSGGTATYNYGYTF.

This clonotype is deemed medium-sized. The V gene is TRBV7-9, the J gene TRBJ2-7; 7 bases align to TRBD1. The CDR3 has 15 residues. Looked up from germline, CDR1 is SEHNR and CDR2 is FQNEAQ (reference sequence). V was clipped by 5 bases and J by 7 bases; unmatched bases: 14. CDR3 nucleotide sequence: TGTGCCAGCAGCCCCCGACTGACAGGGACGGGGGAGCAGTACTTC. It specifies CASSPRLTGTGEQYF.

The gene calls are TRBV7-9 and TRBJ2-5; maybe TRBD2 (5 bases). CDR3 size: 13 residues. V was clipped by 2 bases and J by 2 bases, with 6 bases between them. Looked up from germline, CDR1 is SEHNR and CDR2 is FQNEAQ (reference sequence). Here the CDR3 DNA reads TGTGCCAGCAGCTTATGGAGGCAAGAGACCCAGTACTTC. Protein sequence: CASSLWRQETQYF.

The chain joins TRBV6-1 to TRBJ1-1; D not certain. CDR3 size: 15 residues. Deletions cut 7 bases from V and 2 bases from J, with 17 bases between. The germline V gene has CDR1 MNHNS and CDR2 SASEGT. This CDR3 is CASTLSGRANTEAFF. As DNA, the CDR3 is TGTGCCAGCACCCTTTCTGGTAGGGCTAACACTGAAGCTTTCTTT.

The V and J genes are TRBV6-5 and TRBJ2-3; D is ambiguous. Germline V CDR1 and CDR2: MNHEY, SVGAGI. The CDR3 runs to 11 residues. The V gene lost 4 bases and the J gene lost 6 bases, with 5 bases spanning the gap. The CDR3: CASSFSDTQYF. DNA for the CDR3: TGTGCCAGCAGTTTTTCGGATACGCAGTATTTT.

On this clonotype: The germline gene is not matched at one end of the junction; a read error may be the cause. This rearrangement joins TRBV7-6 to TRBJ2-3; D unresolved. The CDR3 runs to 13 residues. Germline CDR1 is SGHVS and CDR2 is FNYEAQ. CDR3 in amino acids: CASSFKTAFPTDF. DNA for the CDR3: TGTGCCAGCAGCTTTAAAACAGCCTTTCCGACGGATTTT.

With respect to this clonotype: Germline and junction disagree at one end, which may indicate a read error. The gene calls are TRBV7-9 and TRBJ2-2, with D possibly being TRBD1 or TRBD2 (5 bases each). Germline CDR1 SEHNR, CDR2 FQNEAQ (reference sequence). CDR3 length: 15 amino acids. CDR3: CVSSLGVSATGELFF. The CDR3 DNA reads as TGTGTCAGCAGCTTAGGGGTTAGCGCTACCGGGGAGCTGTTTTTT. Complete variable domain (other parts from reference TRBV7-9 and TRBJ2-2): DTGVSQNPRHKITKRGQNVTFRCDPISEHNRLYWYRQTLGQGPEFLTYFQNEAQLEKSRLLSDRFSAERPKGSFSTLEIQRTEQGDSAMYLCVSSLGVSATGELFFGEGSRLTVL.

The rearrangement links TRBV7-2 to TRBJ2-5; a weak D match, TRBD2 (5 bases). Trimming shortened V by 1 base and J by 2 bases, and 11 bases separated the two germline ends. Germline loops: CDR1 SGHTA, CDR2 FQGNSA. The length of the CDR3 is 15 residues. The CDR3 protein is CASSLVPGLQETQYF. DNA of the CDR3: TGTGCCAGCAGCTTAGTTCCGGGGTTACAAGAGACCCAGTACTTC.

This clonotype has just a few counts. The rearrangement uses TRBV7-6 and TRBJ1-2; D is ambiguous. The CDR3 is made up of 13 amino acids. CDR1 and CDR2 from the germline V gene are SGHVS and FNYEAQ. The ends were cut back, 1 base at V and 8 bases at J, with 11 bases in the middle. Here the CDR3 reads CASSLGPSAGYTF. The DNA for the CDR3 is TGTGCCAGCAGCTTAGGACCCAGTGCGGGCTACACCTTC.

The gene calls are TRBV4-1 and TRBJ1-1; perhaps TRBD1 as D (5 bases). The CDR3 contains 17 residues. Trimming shortened V by 2 bases and J by 1 base, and 17 bases separated the two germline ends. Germline values: CDR1 MGHRA, CDR2 YSYEKL. The CDR3 DNA reads TGCGCCAGCAGCCAACCCAACGACCGACAGTGGAACACTGAAGCTTTCTTT. This encodes CASSQPNDRQWNTEAFF.

This rearrangement joins TRBV28 to TRBJ1-1, with D unresolved. Germline V lookup: CDR1 MDHEN, CDR2 SYDVKM. Trimming removed 4 bases at V and 4 bases at J, with 16 bases between. CDR3 size: 15 residues. CDR3 in DNA: TGTGCCAGCAGTTATTTTAGTCCCTCGAGCACTGAAGCTTTCTTT. It translates to CASSYFSPSSTEAFF. The whole variable domain, filled in from reference TRBV28 and TRBJ1-1, reads DVKVTQSSRYLVKRTGEKVFLECVQDMDHENMFWYRQDPGLGLRLIYFSYDVKMKEKGDIPEGYSVSREKKERFSLILESASTNQTSMYLCASSYFSPSSTEAFFGQGTRLTVV.

The chain has TRBV29-1 and TRBJ1-2; 10 nucleotides align to TRBD1. V lost 7 bases, J lost 8 bases, and 4 bases stayed unmatched. This CDR3 spans 11 amino acids. Per the germline V gene, CDR1 is SQVTM and CDR2 is ANQGSEA. The CDR3 nucleotides read TGCAGCGCCGGACAGGGGGGCGGCTACACCTTC. Protein sequence: CSAGQGGGYTF.

The gene calls are TRBV20-1 and TRBJ2-3; tentative D call: TRBD2 (5 bases). The V end lost 3 bases, the J end lost 3 bases, and 10 bases lay between the germline ends. The CDR3 consists of 13 residues. Looked up from germline, CDR1 is DFQATT and CDR2 is SNEGSKA (reference sequence). CDR3 nucleotides: TGCAGTGCTAGCCCCGAGGGAACAGATACGCAGTATTTT. Translating gives CSASPEGTDTQYF.

The sample holds a few counts of this clonotype. V usage is TRBV10-3 and J usage is TRBJ1-1; no firm D call. Per the germline V gene, CDR1 is ENHRY and CDR2 is SYGVKD. CDR3 length equals 14 residues. Trimming took 0 bases from V and 7 from J, leaving 12 bases between them. The CDR3 reads CAISESGRAGEAFF. The CDR3 coding sequence is TGTGCCATCAGTGAGTCGGGTAGGGCGGGTGAAGCTTTCTTT.

By share, this clonotype ranks as medium-sized. V usage is TRBV7-2 and J usage is TRBJ2-7; TRBD1 aligns across 7 bases. This CDR3 has 15 amino acids. J was trimmed by 1 base and V by 4 bases; bases with no gene match: 7. Germline CDR1 SGHTA, CDR2 FQGNSA. DNA for the CDR3: TGTGCCAGCAGCTCGACAGGGCCCGCGTCCTACGAGCAGTACTTC. This sequence encodes CASSSTGPASYEQYF.

The gene calls are TRBV19 and TRBJ2-1; D is unresolved. Trimming left V 5 bases short and J 4 bases short, with 12 bases between. Per the germline V gene, CDR1 is LNHDA and CDR2 is SQIVND (reference sequence). This CDR3 region has 14 residues. The CDR3 DNA follows: TGTGCCAGTAGTGCCGGCGCCCAGTACAATGAGCAGTTCTTC. Amino acids: CASSAGAQYNEQFF. Supplemented by reference TRBV19 and TRBJ2-1, the full variable domain reads DGGITQSPKYLFRKEGQNVTLSCEQNLNHDAMYWYRQDPGQGLRLIYYSQIVNDFQKGDIAEGYSVSREKKESFPLTVTSAQKNPTAFYLCASSAGAQYNEQFFGPGTRLTVL.

The chain links TRBV20-1 to TRBJ1-1; a possible D gene is TRBD1 (6 bases). The CDR3 spans 15 residues. V lost 3 bases to trimming and J lost 3 bases, with 17 bases between them. The germline V gene has CDR1 DFQATT and CDR2 SNEGSKA (reference sequence). The CDR3 protein is CSASGARGGDTEAFF. For the CDR3, the DNA is TGCAGTGCTAGTGGGGCCAGGGGAGGGGACACTGAAGCTTTCTTT.

This clonotype was counted between two and nine times. This sequence joins TRBV15 and TRBJ1-2; no definite D call. Looked up from germline, CDR1 is LNHNV and CDR2 is YYDKDF (reference sequence). Trimming stripped 3 bases from V and 7 bases from J, with 15 bases between. The CDR3 is 14 residues long. This CDR3 reads CATSSDFAALGYTF. The CDR3 bases are TGTGCCACCAGCAGCGACTTCGCGGCCCTTGGCTACACCTTC. Full variable domain (rest looked up from reference TRBV15 and TRBJ1-2): DAMVIQNPRYQVTQFGKPVTLSCSQTLNHNVMYWYQQKSSQAPKLLFHYYDKDFNNEADTPDNFQSRRPNTSFCFLDIRSPGLGDTAMYLCATSSDFAALGYTFGSGTRLTVV.

This sequence joins TRBV15 and TRBJ1-1; 9 nucleotides match TRBD1. Germline lookup yields CDR1 LNHNV and CDR2 YYDKDF (reference sequence). The CDR3 is 17 residues long. With V trimmed by 1 base and J by 3 bases, 9 bases remained unmatched. CDR3 region: CATSRGWTGATYTEAFF. The DNA of the CDR3 is TGTGCCACCAGCAGAGGGTGGACAGGGGCCACTTACACTGAAGCTTTCTTT.

In its sample, this clonotype ranks as large (0.1 to 1%). The chain combines TRBV28 with TRBJ1-2; 10 bases agree with TRBD1. CDR1 and CDR2 from the germline V gene are MDHEN and SYDVKM. The V segment lost 10 bases and the J segment 4 bases; nucleotides outside the gene matches: 6. The CDR3 runs 13 residues. The CDR3 DNA follows: TGTGCCACCACGGACAGGGGGGTCTATGGCTACACCTTC. The encoded protein is CATTDRGVYGYTF.

V and J are TRBV18 and TRBJ2-7, with 11 positions matching TRBD2. Per germline, CDR1 KGHSH and CDR2 LQKENI. J gave up 4 bases and V 2 bases, and 4 bases lay outside the gene matches. This CDR3 has 15 residues. In DNA, the CDR3 is TGTGCCAGCTCACCAGGGACTAGCGGCCCGTACGAGCAGTACTTC. Encoded protein: CASSPGTSGPYEQYF.

This clonotype has a single count. The chain joins TRBV7-9 to TRBJ1-1; D not resolved. There are 13 residues in the CDR3. Germline values: CDR1 SEHNR, CDR2 FQNEAQ (reference sequence). With 1 base removed from V and 6 bases from J, the gap between germline ends came to 9 bases. The CDR3 reads CASSLDFLAEAFF. CDR3 DNA: TGTGCCAGCAGCTTAGACTTTCTCGCTGAAGCTTTCTTT.

The chain employs TRBV21-1 and TRBJ1-5. TRBV21-1 is shown as a pseudogene. The CDR3 contains 17 residues. The CDR3 is CASSKGGHSDQCGPQHF. The CDR3, as DNA: TGTGCCAGCAGCAAAGGAGGGCATTCGGACCAGTGCGGGCCCCAGCATTTT.